These T cell receptor beta chains were read from a single sample in a study of blood T cell repertoires in COVID-19. Sequencing used immunoSEQ multiplex PCR; TCRdb keeps in-frame clones, though not all of them. This sample has 150,000 to 200,000 clones, with about four fifths found just once. The sequencing sample was made of peripheral blood. The receptors stem from a man aged 55 to 69 with active or convalescent COVID-19. The CDR3 runs from the conserved cysteine through the conserved F or W.

TRBV6-5,TRBJ2-6,CASRPRGTGANVLTF
TRBV10-1,TRBJ1-6,CASSEHPQNSPLHF
TRBV9,TRBJ1-2,CASSAGTGQINYGYTF
TRBV11-2,TRBJ1-4,CASSLGQTINEKLFF
TRBV3-1/TRBV3-2,TRBJ2-7,CASSQDYQFSHEQYF
TRBV19,TRBJ1-5,CASSISFHGQPQHF
TRBV10-1,TRBJ2-5,CASSGTADETQYF
TRBV5-1,TRBJ1-6,CASSARAGGADSPLHF
TRBV5-6,TRBJ2-1,CASSPAGSLAYNEQFF
TRBV5-1,TRBJ1-3,CASSPGTGSGNTIYF
TRBV12-3/TRBV12-4,TRBJ1-5,CASSLRANQPQHF
TRBV10-3,TRBJ2-5,CAISVGSSLLETQYF
TRBV7-6,TRBJ2-2,CASSWSQGNTGELFF
TRBV29-1,TRBJ1-4,CRAMRRGEEKLFF
TRBV20-1,TRBJ1-1,CSARDPRVAFF
TRBV6-5,TRBJ2-7,CASSYSAGSSYEQYF
TRBV18,TRBJ2-3,CASSLLQGATDTQYF
TRBV18,TRBJ2-3,CASSPQSPGATDTQYF
TRBV2,TRBJ1-1,CASRPRVAVAEAFF
TRBV3-1/TRBV3-2,TRBJ1-2,CASSQEAGYGYTF
TRBV4-1,TRBJ2-2,CASSPGTENTGELFF
TRBV29-1,TRBJ1-2,CSAAGQGVYGYTF
TRBV6-6,TRBJ1-6,CASSYKGYNSPLHF
TRBV2,TRBJ2-5,CASTRSGQETQYF
TRBV20-1,TRBJ1-1,CSASRDTEAFF
TRBV28,TRBJ2-7,CASSGGREQYF
TRBV2,TRBJ2-2,CASVAQGAYTGELFF
TRBV5-5,TRBJ2-5,CASSFLGDRDSTQYF
TRBV6-5,TRBJ2-7,CASRDRGYEQYF
TRBV5-1,TRBJ1-2,CASSGTGGSWGYTF
TRBV9,TRBJ2-5,CASSVATGGGQETQYF
TRBV2,TRBJ1-4,CASREDGLRNEKLFF
TRBV3-1/TRBV3-2,TRBJ2-1,CASSVAGTGRREQFF
TRBV11-2,TRBJ2-1,CASSARLAGVFNEQFF
TRBV18,TRBJ2-7,CASRGGFSYEQYF
TRBV18,TRBJ2-1,CASSPPGGATYNEQFF
TRBV6-5,TRBJ1-3,CASRGAQVTGNTIYF
TRBV11-2,TRBJ1-4,CASSQGHRATNEKLFF
TRBV10-3,TRBJ2-7,CAIRGVGDEQYF
TRBV18,TRBJ1-1,CASSQGADTEAFF
TRBV29-1,TRBJ2-1,CSGFRLASYNEQFF
TRBV11-2,TRBJ2-2,CASSLITSAPSTGELFF
TRBV7-2,TRBJ2-2,CASSPDRAPGELFF
TRBV6-5,TRBJ1-5,CASIGGRNQPQHF
TRBV5-6,TRBJ1-3,CASSLDRSGNTIYF